The entry below gives a single TCR beta chain sequence along with its context. What this receptor recognizes is not known. The record has no base qualities; no much larger clone is one base away. Library creation used 5' RACE. Sequencing was carried out with an Illumina HiSeq 2500. The second PCR ran for about 7 to 11 cycles and used a J-beta primer mix along with a sample-barcoded 5' primer. A template-switch 5' adaptor carrying 12 random nucleotides introduced a unique molecular identifier onto each TCR beta cDNA molecule. At least 3 million CDR3-containing paired-end reads were obtained from each sample. First-strand cDNA synthesis was performed from all RNA using the Mint cDNA synthesis kit, with priming by a TRBC-specific oligonucleotide. Following uracil-DNA glycosylase treatment, a first 18-cycle PCR with universal primers M1SS and BC2_uni_R was performed on all cDNA. The study's processing was this. For normalization, 1 million high-quality reads, each with a distinct molecular identifier, were randomly selected from each sample. Instead of being binned into consensus sequences, reads that shared molecular identifiers were thrown out. MiTCR, run with a Q25 quality threshold and the strictest error-elimination algorithm, handled CDR3 identification, clonotype clustering and error correction. A nonparametric unseen species model with Euler transformation was used to estimate a lower bound on total TCR beta diversity. TCRdb cleaned the public reads at Q25 with fastp, built clones with MiXCR and kept in-frame beta chains. Each entry is one CDR3 protein sequence, shown with its most common DNA and genes. TCRdb's processing, not the authors', yielded these V and J calls. The sample table records some 760,000 distinct CDR3 sequences; roughly 25% of these occur just once. The ten top clones hold 8% to 10% of the sample.

The entry originates in a study of blood T cells in healthy people across ages (dated by TCRdb to the mid-2010s). About the study as a whole: In model experiments, template switching captured roughly one uniquely barcoded TCR beta cDNA molecule for every two T cells. Age-related changes in TCR beta repertoire diversity were measured in the study by deep sequencing normalized with unique cDNA molecular identifiers. Two additional independent replicas of 1 million unique cDNA reads from the same blood draw were analyzed for two donors (one aged 18 to 29 and one aged 80 or older). The donors were divided into four age groups: young (average roughly 15 years), middle-aged (approximately 42), aged (about 60) and long-lived (82).

The CDR3 spans 12 residues, from the cysteine through the phenylalanine. Only the CDR3 part of the read is kept: 36 bases, read in frame from the first base. From the germline V gene, CDR1 is SGDLS and CDR2 is YYNGEE. V loses 5 bases, J loses 13 bases, and the germline ends lie 18 bases apart. Broader findings and caveats from the paper: Estimates of total diversity based on one million sequenced T cells were considered lower bounds and underestimates. Since profiling was done on bulk unsorted PBMCs, naive and antigen-experienced compartments could not be conclusively compared. Observed TCR beta diversity per million T cells fell roughly linearly with age, and a significant reduction was already apparent by age about 36. There was a strong correlation between observed TCR beta diversity and the percentage of naive T cells measured by flow cytometry. Because donor CMV infection status was unknown, age-related changes in expanded clonotypes were potentially confounded. The long-lived group showed more naive CD4+ T cells, fewer expanded clones and increased TCR diversity than the aged group, suggesting age selection.

The donors were 40 or so Caucasian individuals from Russia, aged roughly 6 to 100 years, who were systemically healthy. Roughly 9 milliliters of peripheral blood were drawn from each donor into EDTA-treated Vacutainer tubes. Ficoll-Paque density-gradient centrifugation was used to isolate PBMCs, with at least 6.5 million per sample. Trizol reagent was used to extract total RNA from PBMCs, with at least 6 micrograms per sample. The percentages of naive CD45RAhigh/CD27high T cells were determined by flow cytometry on a PBMC aliquot from every donor. The same sample was also studied in work on T cells of mothers and their children. As the second study states: Nine systemically healthy Caucasian individuals, comprising three mothers and their six children, were included as donors. cDNA synthesis consumed the entire amount of extracted RNA, loaded at approximately 1.6 ug RNA in each 15 ul reaction. Sample barcodes and 2-4 random nucleotides were added via the M1S primer in the second PCR. Over 8 million TCR beta CDR3 reads were obtained for each mother, and 2.5 million to 3 million reads were obtained for each child. In both related and unrelated pairs, thymic selection shapes the output of TCR recombination in a similar way, with inherited differences having only a minor effect. Normalized repertoire overlap was always slightly but never significantly higher in related than unrelated mother-child pairs. No persistent microchimeric T cell clones were detected, at a sensitivity of approximately 110 clones per million clonotypes. In the study, deep NGS was used to compare the TCR beta repertoires of mothers and children, and features distinguishing related mother-child pairs from unrelated individuals were sought. Mothers averaged roughly 40 +/- 4 years of age and children averaged about 12 +/- 4 years. After adapters were ligated using NEBNext reagents, the libraries underwent 100+100 nt paired-end sequencing on an Illumina HiSeq 2000. To prevent cross-contamination, the mother and child libraries were prepared a month apart and were sequenced in separate runs. For each donor, somewhere between roughly 450,000 and 2,000,000 distinct TCR beta clonotypes were identified. Naive TCR beta clonotypes were estimated from low-frequency clonotypes matched to each donor's FACS-determined naive share, without sorting.

The sample comprised blood. The receptor chain draws on TRBV9 and TRBJ1-2, with the D segment identity uncertain. This clonotype was sampled from a boy between 10 and 17 years old in good health. The DNA sequence is TGTGCCAGCAGTCCTAACGACGGGTTTGCCACCTTC. Translated, it reads CASSPNDGFATF.